These 29 T cell receptor beta chains were sequenced from one sample in a study of CD8 T cells in Susac syndrome. Reverse transcription of roughly 0.5 to 1 ug RNA was carried out with random hexamers. Each CDR3 protein is one row after TCRdb ran MiXCR on the immunoSEQ multiplex PCR reads. Found here are about 300,000 distinct CDR3 sequences, approximately 90% of them singletons; the top ten hold about 0.17%. Sequencing was carried out using CD8+ T cells from PBMCs. All receptors derive from a human donor with multiple sclerosis.

The genes are TRBV9 and TRBJ2-7; D not certain. Germline CDR1 reads SGDLS; CDR2 reads YYNGEE. V gave up 0 bases and J gave up 5 bases, with 21 bases separating them. This CDR3 spans 17 amino acids. CDR3 region: CASSVGRGVSIEHEQYF. CDR3 nucleotides: TGTGCCAGCAGCGTAGGCCGTGGGGTGTCTATAGAGCACGAGCAGTACTTC.

This chain links TRBV14 with TRBJ2-7; D remains unclear. Trimming left V 0 bases short and J 6 bases short, with 6 bases between. The CDR3 length is 12 residues. Germline V gene data show CDR1 as SGHDN and CDR2 as FVKESK. CDR3 amino acids: CASSQEWSEQYF. In DNA form, the CDR3 reads TGTGCCAGCAGCCAAGAGTGGTCCGAGCAGTACTTC.

The gene calls are TRBV7-9 and TRBJ2-2; D possibly corresponds to TRBD2 (6 bases). CDR1 is SEHNR and CDR2 is FQNEAQ in the germline V gene (reference sequence). Trimming took 3 bases from V and 3 from J, leaving 17 bases between them. The CDR3 covers 17 residues. The CDR3 sequence is CASSFFLGGDDTGELFF. CDR3 bases: TGTGCCAGCAGCTTTTTTCTGGGGGGAGACGACACCGGGGAGCTGTTTTTT. Combining the CDR3 with reference TRBV7-9 and TRBJ2-2 gives the whole variable domain DTGVSQNPRHKITKRGQNVTFRCDPISEHNRLYWYRQTLGQGPEFLTYFQNEAQLEKSRLLSDRFSAERPKGSFSTLEIQRTEQGDSAMYLCASSFFLGGDDTGELFFGEGSRLTVL.

This sequence joins TRBV4-3 and TRBJ2-7, with 8 bases matching TRBD1. Germline V gene sequence: CDR1 LGHNA, CDR2 YSLEER. With V trimmed by 1 base and J by 3 bases, 5 bases remained unmatched. The CDR3 length is 15 residues. This CDR3 is CASSQVRTGIYEQYF. CDR3 DNA sequence: TGCGCCAGCAGCCAAGTGAGGACAGGGATCTACGAGCAGTACTTC.

The chain employs TRBV12-3 or TRBV12-4 and TRBJ2-2, with 7 bases fitting TRBD1. V was clipped by 3 bases and J by 6 bases; unmatched bases: 13. This CDR3 spans 17 amino acids. The CDR3 spells CASSFGTATRVAGELFF. The CDR3 DNA reads TGTGCCAGCAGTTTCGGGACAGCTACTAGAGTGGCCGGGGAGCTGTTTTTT.

This chain joins TRBV9 and TRBJ2-2; either TRBD1 or TRBD2 may supply D (6 bases each). The CDR3 sequence is 16 residues long. Germline V gives CDR1 SGDLS, CDR2 YYNGEE. Deletions cut 7 bases from V and 0 bases from J, with 16 bases between. The CDR3 sequence is CASFSGADANTGELFF. The CDR3 coding sequence is TGTGCCAGCTTTTCGGGGGCTGACGCGAACACCGGGGAGCTGTTTTTT.

The chain is built from TRBV9 and TRBJ2-7; 7 bases align to TRBD1. After removal of 4 bases from V and 2 bases from J, the junction contained 6 bases not matched to a gene. The length of the CDR3 is 14 residues. Germline values: CDR1 SGDLS, CDR2 YYNGEE. The CDR3 DNA sequence: TGTGCCAGCAGCACTAACAGGGGAACCTACGAGCAGTACTTC. This codes for CASSTNRGTYEQYF.

The J gene is TRBJ2-3, the V gene TRBV20-1, with TRBD1 as a possible D gene (6 bases). Germline V CDR1 and CDR2: DFQATT, SNEGSKA (reference sequence). V was clipped by 4 bases and J by 3 bases, with 8 bases between them. The CDR3 has 12 amino acids. For the CDR3, the DNA is TGCAGTGCTAACAGGGAGACAGATACGCAGTATTTT. This encodes CSANRETDTQYF.

The V and J genes are TRBV6-2 or TRBV6-3 and TRBJ1-1; 10 positions agree with TRBD1. Germline V gene lookup returns CDR1 MNHEY and CDR2 SVGEGT. This CDR3 has 15 residues. The ends lost 6 bases at V and 10 bases at J; junction bases unmatched: 14. Here the CDR3 reads CASRAGTGEALGAFF. The CDR3 nucleotides read TGTGCCAGCAGAGCCGGGACAGGGGAGGCATTGGGAGCTTTCTTT.

The chain uses TRBV19 and TRBJ1-5; D is unresolved. The CDR3 consists of 12 residues. Per the germline V gene, CDR1 is LNHDA and CDR2 is SQIVND (reference sequence). The CDR3 loop is CASLGLGRPQHF. Here the CDR3 DNA reads TGTGCTTCACTAGGGCTGGGTCGGCCCCAGCATTTT.

The genes are TRBV7-2 and TRBJ2-7; maybe TRBD2 (6 bases). Germline CDR1 is SGHTA and CDR2 is FQGNSA. The CDR3 is 14 amino acids. With 0 bases removed from V and 4 bases from J, the gap between germline ends came to 10 bases. The CDR3 DNA reads TGTGCCAGCAGCTTAGCTTGGGGGGATTACGAGCAGTACTTC. Translated, it gives CASSLAWGDYEQYF.

The chain recombines TRBV11-3 with TRBJ1-1, with D possibly matching TRBD1 (5 bases). CDR1 and CDR2 (germline): SGHNT, YENEEA. V lost 0 bases to trimming and J lost 0 bases, with 8 bases between them. The CDR3 length is 15 residues. The CDR3 DNA follows: TGTGCCAGCAGCTTAGACAGGGTGATGAACACTGAAGCTTTCTTT. Translated, it gives CASSLDRVMNTEAFF.

The CDR3 region is CASSQVHESSYEQYF. CDR3 coding DNA: TGCGCCAGCAGCCAAGTCCATGAGAGCTCCTACGAGCAGTACTTC. This rearrangement joins TRBV4-3 to TRBJ2-7, with D uncertain. CDR1 LGHNA and CDR2 YSLEER come from the germline V gene. CDR3 size: 15 residues. Trimming stripped 1 base from V and 0 bases from J, with 10 bases between.

This clonotype was recorded a few times. J is TRBJ1-1 and V is TRBV4-1; D remains ambiguous. CDR3 length: 11 residues. The V end was cut by 6 bases, the J end by 4 bases, with 6 bases between. Germline V gene lookup returns CDR1 MGHRA and CDR2 YSYEKL. The DNA of the CDR3 is TGCGCCAGCAGTTGGGGCACTGAAGCTTTCTTT. Translated: CASSWGTEAFF.

The chain recombines TRBV12-3 or TRBV12-4 with TRBJ2-5, with D perhaps assigned TRBD1 or TRBD2 (6 bases each). V shed 7 bases and J shed 5 bases, with 14 bases lying between them. The CDR3 spans 13 residues. The CDR3 protein is CASTPGAGETQYF. The CDR3 DNA reads as TGTGCCAGCACTCCGGGGGCGGGGGAGACCCAGTACTTC.

This clonotype was picked up a small number of times. In DNA form, the CDR3 reads TGTGCCAGCAGCTTGGCCGGGGGGCTTTTCCAAGAGACCCAGTACTTC. Its translation: CASSLAGGLFQETQYF. The chain couples TRBV5-6 to TRBJ2-5, with a tentative D call TRBD2 (7 bases). This CDR3 contains 16 residues. Trimming took off 0 bases at V and 1 base at J, with 13 bases between the two ends. Germline V lookup: CDR1 SGHDT, CDR2 YYEEEE.

This clonotype was recorded only once. The chain is built from TRBV12-3 or TRBV12-4 and TRBJ2-5; TRBD1 aligns across 7 bases. V shed 6 bases and J 4 bases; nucleotides not matched to a gene: 11. The CDR3 has 15 amino acids. The CDR3 nucleotides read TGTGCCAGCAGCCCCCGGTACAGGGGTTCAGAGACCCAGTACTTC. Its translation: CASSPRYRGSETQYF.

With regard to this clonotype: A read error may account for a junction end that differs from germline. V gene TRBV29-1 combines with J gene TRBJ1-4; TRBD1 aligns across 7 bases. CDR1 is SQVTM, CDR2 ANQGSEA, per germline. The CDR3 extends over 13 amino acids. This chain's CDR3 is CSVARQGNQKLFF. CDR3 sequence (DNA): TGCAGCGTTGCCCGACAGGGTAATCAAAAACTGTTTTTT.

The V call is TRBV28, the J call TRBJ1-5; 8 bases match TRBD1. V shed 4 bases and J 4 bases; nucleotides not matched to a gene: 3. This CDR3 region has 14 residues. Germline CDR1 and CDR2: MDHEN and SYDVKM. DNA of the CDR3: TGTGCCAGCAGTTCCCGACAGGGGAATCAGCCCCAGCATTTT. Translated: CASSSRQGNQPQHF.

The chain joins TRBV7-2 to TRBJ2-7; TRBD1 agrees at 11 bases. Per the germline V gene, CDR1 is SGHTA and CDR2 is FQGNSA. V trimming: 5 bases; J trimming: 2 bases; junction bases outside the gene matches: 5. This CDR3 comprises 15 residues. The CDR3 region is CASSRGTGGAYEQYF. The CDR3 nucleotides read TGTGCCAGCAGCCGGGGGACAGGGGGAGCCTACGAGCAGTACTTC.

V is TRBV4-3 and J is TRBJ2-7, with 8 bases lining up with TRBD1. V lost 0 bases, J lost 3 bases, and 7 bases stayed unmatched. Germline V gene lookup returns CDR1 LGHNA and CDR2 YSLEER. This CDR3 is 16 amino acids long. In DNA, the CDR3 is TGCGCCAGCAGCCAAGATTGGGACAGGACTATCTACGAGCAGTACTTC. Its protein product is CASSQDWDRTIYEQYF.

The CDR3 nucleotides read TGCAGTGCGGACACAGCTAATAGCAATCAGCCCCAGCATTTT. It is translated as CSADTANSNQPQHF. The chain links TRBV20-1 to TRBJ1-5, with TRBD1 as a possible D gene (5 bases). The germline V gene encodes CDR1 DFQATT and CDR2 SNEGSKA (reference sequence). This CDR3 comprises 14 residues. V dropped 6 bases and J dropped 0 bases, with 12 bases sitting between them.

Only one count was recorded for this clonotype. The rearrangement joins TRBV19 to TRBJ2-7; TRBD1 matches at 10 bases. The germline V gene has CDR1 LNHDA and CDR2 SQIVND (reference sequence). Trimming took 5 bases from V and 4 from J; bases not matched to a gene: 8. The CDR3 length is 15 residues. The CDR3 here is CASSLTRDRGYEQYF. CDR3 sequence (DNA): TGTGCCAGTAGTCTCACCCGGGACAGGGGTTACGAGCAGTACTTC.

V gene TRBV7-8 combines with J gene TRBJ2-7; perhaps TRBD2 as D (6 bases). The CDR3 has 14 amino acids. The V gene's germline CDR1 is SGHVS and CDR2 FQNEAQ. The ends were cut back, 2 bases at V and 3 bases at J, with 11 bases in the middle. The CDR3 loop reads CASSLLVGGYEQYF. CDR3 sequence (DNA): TGTGCCAGCAGCTTACTAGTGGGGGGCTACGAGCAGTACTTC.

V is TRBV7-6 and J is TRBJ2-2; the match to TRBD2 covers 7 bases. V trimming: 0 bases; J trimming: 3 bases; junction bases outside the gene matches: 4. The CDR3 is 16 amino acids. The V gene's germline CDR1 is SGHVS and CDR2 FNYEAQ. CDR3 amino acids: CASSLAVAGDTGELFF. CDR3 nucleotides: TGTGCCAGCAGCTTAGCGGTGGCGGGGGACACCGGGGAGCTGTTTTTT.

The V call is TRBV10-1, the J call TRBJ2-1; D ambiguous. Germline V gene sequence: CDR1 WNHNN, CDR2 SYGVQD (reference sequence). This CDR3 spans 13 amino acids. The V end was cut by 1 base, the J end by 10 bases, with 11 bases between. The CDR3 nucleotides read TGCGCCAGCAGTGAGTGCCCAGGAAGGGAGCAGTTCTTC. It specifies CASSECPGREQFF.

J is TRBJ2-7 and V is TRBV7-2; D gene ambiguous. This CDR3 comprises 13 residues. V lost 1 base and J 2 bases, leaving 6 bases between the germline ends. Germline V gene sequence: CDR1 SGHTA, CDR2 FQGNSA. The chain's CDR3 is CASSLVHPYEQYF. The CDR3 region has the DNA TGTGCCAGCAGCTTAGTCCACCCCTACGAGCAGTACTTC. The whole variable domain, remainder taken from reference TRBV7-2 and TRBJ2-7, is GAGVSQSPSNKVTEKGKDVELRCDPISGHTALYWYRQSLGQGLEFLIYFQGNSAPDKSGLPSDRFSAERTGGSVSTLTIQRTQQEDSAVYLCASSLVHPYEQYFGPGTRLTVT.

The chain couples TRBV27 to TRBJ1-2, with D maybe TRBD1 (5 bases). V lost 2 bases and J lost 2, with 9 bases in between. CDR3 length: 14 amino acids. The germline V gene has CDR1 MNHEY and CDR2 SMNVEV (reference sequence). CDR3 sequence reads: CASSLVSGNYGYTF. CDR3 nucleotide sequence: TGTGCCAGCAGTTTAGTGTCAGGGAACTATGGCTACACCTTC.

The CDR3 sequence: CASSKGVVGELFF. In DNA, the CDR3 is TGTGCCAGCAGCAAAGGGGTGGTCGGGGAGCTGTTTTTT. The J gene is TRBJ2-2, the V gene TRBV28, with D tentatively TRBD1 (5 bases). CDR1 is MDHEN and CDR2 is SYDVKM in the germline V gene. CDR3 length: 13 amino acids. Trimming stripped 6 bases from V and 7 bases from J, with 12 bases between.